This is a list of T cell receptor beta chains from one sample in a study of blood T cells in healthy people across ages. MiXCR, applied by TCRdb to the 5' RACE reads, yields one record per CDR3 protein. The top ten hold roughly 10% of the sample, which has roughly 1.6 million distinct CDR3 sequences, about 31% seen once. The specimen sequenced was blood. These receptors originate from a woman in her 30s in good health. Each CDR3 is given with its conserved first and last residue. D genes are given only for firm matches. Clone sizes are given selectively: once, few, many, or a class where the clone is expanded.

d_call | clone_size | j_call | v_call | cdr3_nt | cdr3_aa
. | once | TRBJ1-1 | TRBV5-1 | TGCGCCAGCAGTCCCGCCCTAATAGGGGGGCCCACTGAAGCTTTCTTT | CASSPALIGGPTEAFF
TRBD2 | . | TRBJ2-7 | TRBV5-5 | TGTGCCAGCAGGACTAGCGGGAGCCCCAGCTCCTACGAGCAGTACTTC | CASRTSGSPSSYEQYF
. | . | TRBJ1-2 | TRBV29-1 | TGCAGCGTTTCTACTGGACAGACCTATGGCTACACCTTC | CSVSTGQTYGYTF
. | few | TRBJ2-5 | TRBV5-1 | TGTGCCAGCAGTTTCGGGTCAGGGGAAGAGACCCAGTACTTC | CASSFGSGEETQYF
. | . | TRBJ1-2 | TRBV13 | TGTGTCAGCAGCTTAGGGTCGTATGGCTACACCTTC | CVSSLGSYGYTF
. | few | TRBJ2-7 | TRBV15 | TGTGCCACCAGTCCCGACAGTAGAGGCTCCTACGAGCAGTACTTC | CATSPDSRGSYEQYF
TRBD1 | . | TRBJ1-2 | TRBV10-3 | TGTGCCATCAGTGACCCTGAGTGGGAAAGACAGGGGAACACCTTC | CAISDPEWERQGNTF
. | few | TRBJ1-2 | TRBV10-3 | TGTGCCATCAGTGAGAGTGTCTATTCTGGGTCCGGCTACACCTTC | CAISESVYSGSGYTF
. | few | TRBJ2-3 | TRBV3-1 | TGTGCCAGCAGCCCAGTACGGGGAGATACGCAGTATTTT | CASSPVRGDTQYF
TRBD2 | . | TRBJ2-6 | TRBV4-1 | TGCGCCAGCAGCCTTGGGAGGGGCCCTGGGGCCAACGTCCTGACTTTC | CASSLGRGPGANVLTF
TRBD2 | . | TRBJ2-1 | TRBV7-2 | TGTGCCAGCAGCTTGACTTCTAGCGGGGGCCGCAATGAGCAGTTCTTC | CASSLTSSGGRNEQFF
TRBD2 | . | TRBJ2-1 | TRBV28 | TGTGCCAGCAGTTCGAGCCGGGAGGGCCCAAATGAGCAGTTCTTC | CASSSSREGPNEQFF
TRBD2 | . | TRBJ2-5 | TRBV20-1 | TGCAGTGCTAGAGCCCCGGGGCTAGCGGGTCGGACTCAAGAGACCCAGTACTTC | CSARAPGLAGRTQETQYF
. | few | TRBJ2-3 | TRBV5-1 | TGCGCCAGCAGCTTGGAAACAGGGAGCTCCCCCACAGATACGCAGTATTTT | CASSLETGSSPTDTQYF
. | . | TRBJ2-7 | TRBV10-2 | TGCGCCAGCAGTGGTGGGGTCACCAGCTACGAGCAGTACTTC | CASSGGVTSYEQYF
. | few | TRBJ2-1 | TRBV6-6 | TGTGCCAGCAGTTACGGGGGACTCTCTAGCTCCTACAATGAGCAGTTCTTC | CASSYGGLSSSYNEQFF
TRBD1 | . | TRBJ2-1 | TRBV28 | TGTGCCAGCAGTACCCCACAGGGGATTTCCTACAATGAGCAGTTCTTC | CASSTPQGISYNEQFF
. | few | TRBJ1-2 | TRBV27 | TGTGCCAGCAGTTTTAGTGCCTGGGATGGCTACACCTTC | CASSFSAWDGYTF
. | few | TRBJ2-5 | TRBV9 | TGTGCCAGCAGCGTAGGGGGGACGGGACCAAAAGAGACCCAGTACTTC | CASSVGGTGPKETQYF
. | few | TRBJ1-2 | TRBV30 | TGTGCCTCCACCCAGGGTCCAGGCTACACCTTC | CASTQGPGYTF
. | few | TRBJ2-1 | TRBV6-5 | TGTGCCAGCAGCACAAGGTACAACAATGAGCAGTTCTTC | CASSTRYNNEQFF
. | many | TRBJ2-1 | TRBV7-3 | TGTGCCAGCAGTGTACGGCGGACGAATGAGCAGTTCTTC | CASSVRRTNEQFF
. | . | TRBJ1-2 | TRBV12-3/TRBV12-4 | TGTGCCAGCCAGGGGCAGACCCGCTCGGATTATGGCTACACCTTC | CASQGQTRSDYGYTF
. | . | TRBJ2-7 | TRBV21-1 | TGTGCCAGCGTGGCGGCCTCCTACGAGCAGTACTTC | CASVAASYEQYF
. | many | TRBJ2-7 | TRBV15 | TGTGCCACCCGCGAGCGGGCCCCCCCATACGAGCAGTACTTC | CATRERAPPYEQYF
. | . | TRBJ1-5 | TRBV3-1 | TGTGCCAGCAGCTCAGGGTTCTCCAGCAATCAGCCCCAGCATTTT | CASSSGFSSNQPQHF
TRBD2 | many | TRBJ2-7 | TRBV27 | TGTGCCAGCAGTCCTTCACTAGCGGGGCTTTCCTACGAGCAGTACTTC | CASSPSLAGLSYEQYF
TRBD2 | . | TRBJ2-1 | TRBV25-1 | TGTGCCAGCAGTGTAGCGGGAGGACCGAATGAGCAGTTCTTC | CASSVAGGPNEQFF
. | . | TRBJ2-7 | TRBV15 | TGTGCCACCAGCAGAGATTTTGACCCGGGATACGAGCAGTACTTC | CATSRDFDPGYEQYF
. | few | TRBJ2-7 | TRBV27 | TGTGCCAGCAGACCTACAGGGAGTGAAATCTACGAGCAGTACTTC | CASRPTGSEIYEQYF
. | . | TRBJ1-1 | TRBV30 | TGTGCCTGGATGGCCCTGAACACTGAAGCTTTCTTT | CAWMALNTEAFF
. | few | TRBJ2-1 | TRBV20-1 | TGCAGTGCTAGAGCCCCGCAGGTAGATAATGAGCAGTTCTTC | CSARAPQVDNEQFF
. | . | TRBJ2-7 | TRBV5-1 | TGCGCCAGCAGCTTGAGTCAGCAGGGCTACGAGCAGTACTTC | CASSLSQQGYEQYF
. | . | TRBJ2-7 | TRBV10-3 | TGTGCCAGCAAACGAGACGGGGGGCAAGGCGAGCAGTACTTC | CASKRDGGQGEQYF
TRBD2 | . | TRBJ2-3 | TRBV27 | TGTGCCAGCAGTTTGAGTGTGTCTAGCGGGGGGGCCACAGATACGCAGTATTTT | CASSLSVSSGGATDTQYF